Listed here are 24 T cell receptor beta chains from one sample, sequenced in a study of vaccination effects on CD4 cells after COVID-19. CD4+ T cells were isolated after 10 days of culture. Either the mRNA-1273 or the BNT162b2 vaccine was given to participants as two doses. Here immunoSEQ multiplex PCR was the method, and the copy in TCRdb shows in-frame clones only, minus some. The sample lists over 45,000 clones; less than 85% were seen once. These receptors' antigens are unknown. The specimen was CD4+ T cells from PBMCs cultured without peptide, collected after COVID-19 vaccination. The source is a human donor who received a COVID-19 vaccine.

CDR3 sequence reads: CASRPGSNQPQHF. For the CDR3, the DNA is TGTGCCAGTCGACCGGGAAGCAATCAGCCCCAGCATTTT. The gene calls are TRBV6-5 and TRBJ1-5; D unclear. V was trimmed by 9 bases and J by 1 base, leaving 10 bases between them. Germline loops: CDR1 MNHEY, CDR2 SVGAGI. CDR3 size: 13 residues.

This clone was detected a few times. The CDR3 region is CASSKGHSSFYEQYF. The CDR3 DNA reads as TGTGCCAGCAGCAAGGGGCACAGTTCTTTCTACGAGCAGTACTTC. The chain employs TRBV11-3 and TRBJ2-7; a possible D gene is TRBD1 (5 bases). The CDR3 length is 15 residues. Germline CDR1 reads SGHNT; CDR2 reads YENEEA. V was trimmed by 5 bases and J by 3 bases, leaving 17 bases between them.

The gene calls are TRBV18 and TRBJ2-7; D unresolved. The CDR3 runs to 13 residues. The ends were cut back, 3 bases at V and 6 bases at J, with 12 bases in the middle. CDR1 KGHSH and CDR2 LQKENI come from the germline V gene. CDR3 bases: TGTGCCAGCTCACCGGGTGGGTCTCGCGAGCAGTACTTC. The encoded protein is CASSPGGSREQYF.

V gene TRBV6-1 combines with J gene TRBJ2-7, with 7 bases fitting TRBD1. The CDR3 sequence is 17 residues long. V gave up 3 bases and J gave up 1 base; unmatched junction bases: 12. The germline V gene encodes CDR1 MNHNS and CDR2 SASEGT. The CDR3: CASSDPRDRVESYEQYF. CDR3 DNA sequence: TGTGCCAGCAGTGATCCCCGAGACAGGGTAGAGTCCTACGAGCAGTACTTC.

The CDR3, as DNA: TGCGCCAGCAGCTTGCGAGACAGGGTGAATCAGCCCCAGCATTTT. Its protein product is CASSLRDRVNQPQHF. The chain carries TRBV5-1 and TRBJ1-5; 7 bases fit TRBD1. The CDR3 totals 15 residues. Germline lookup yields CDR1 SGHRS and CDR2 YFSETQ. Trimming at V came to 1 base and at J to 4 bases, leaving 5 bases not matched to a gene.

V is TRBV9 and J is TRBJ1-2; no clear D gene. CDR3 length equals 12 residues. Germline V gene sequence: CDR1 SGDLS, CDR2 YYNGEE. Trimming took 0 bases from V and 6 from J, leaving 6 bases between them. CDR3 residues: CASSVDTNGYTF. Written as DNA, the CDR3 is TGTGCCAGCAGCGTAGATACGAATGGCTACACCTTC.

The chain employs TRBV25-1 and TRBJ1-3, with 8 bases lining up with TRBD1. This CDR3 is built from 14 residues. Germline V lookup: CDR1 MGHDK, CDR2 SYGVNS. V gave up 6 bases and J gave up 3 bases; unmatched junction bases: 4. The CDR3 region is CASSGTGDGNTIYF. In DNA form, the CDR3 reads TGTGCCAGCAGCGGGACAGGAGATGGAAACACCATATATTTT. The whole variable domain, filled in from reference TRBV25-1 and TRBJ1-3, reads EADIYQTPRYLVIGTGKKITLECSQTMGHDKMYWYQQDPGMELHLIHYSYGVNSTEKGDLSSESTVSRIRTEHFPLTLESARPSHTSQYLCASSGTGDGNTIYFGEGSWLTVV.

In its sample, this clone was seen a few times. This rearrangement joins TRBV3-1 (or the pseudogene TRBV3-2) to TRBJ2-2, with 8 positions matching TRBD2. The CDR3 spans 13 residues. The trim removed 10 bases at V and 5 bases at J, leaving 6 bases unmatched. CDR1 and CDR2 from the germline V gene are LGHDT and YNNKEL (reference sequence). CDR3: CATRTSLTGELFF. The CDR3 bases are TGTGCCACCCGGACTAGCCTAACCGGGGAGCTGTTTTTT.

This clone was found once. The gene calls are TRBV2 and TRBJ2-7; D is undetermined. V was pared by 4 bases and J by 2 bases, with 12 bases between. The germline CDR1 and CDR2 sequences are SNHLY and FYNNEI. The CDR3 totals 14 residues. CDR3 loop: CASSAPITTYEQYF. In DNA form, the CDR3 reads TGTGCCAGCAGTGCGCCCATTACAACCTACGAGCAGTACTTC.

The chain recombines TRBV24-1 with TRBJ2-3; no reliable D call. This CDR3 has 15 residues. Germline assignment: CDR1 KGHDR and CDR2 SFDVKD. V lost 3 bases and J 1 base, leaving 10 bases between the germline ends. CDR3 loop: CATSDPGRGTDTQYF. For the CDR3, the DNA is TGTGCCACCAGTGATCCGGGTCGAGGCACAGATACGCAGTATTTT.

The gene calls are TRBV4-1 and TRBJ2-7; tentatively, D is TRBD1 (5 bases). This CDR3 is built from 17 residues. The germline V gene has CDR1 MGHRA and CDR2 YSYEKL. V gave up 4 bases and J gave up 2 bases, with 21 bases separating them. The CDR3 is CASSPGFSGRTPYEQYF. CDR3 bases: TGCGCCAGCAGCCCAGGGTTTTCGGGCCGAACCCCCTACGAGCAGTACTTC.

The CDR3 is CAWSGTGSSGNTIYF. CDR3 DNA sequence: TGTGCCTGGAGTGGGACAGGTTCCTCTGGAAACACCATATATTTT. The rearrangement links TRBV30 to TRBJ1-3; 7 bases line up with TRBD1. In germline, CDR1 is GTSNPN, CDR2 SVGIG (reference sequence). This CDR3 comprises 15 residues. J lost 0 bases, V lost 1 base, and 3 bases had no gene match.

J is TRBJ2-1 and V is TRBV5-1; 9 nucleotides match TRBD2. Germline V gene data show CDR1 as SGHRS and CDR2 as YFSETQ. The CDR3 has 15 residues. The V and J ends lost 4 bases and 2 bases, in that order; junction bases with no gene match: 4. This CDR3 is CASSPSGTPYNEQFF. For the CDR3, the DNA is TGCGCCAGCAGCCCTAGCGGGACCCCCTACAATGAGCAGTTCTTC. Filled out from reference TRBV5-1 and TRBJ2-1, the complete variable domain reads KAGVTQTPRYLIKTRGQQVTLSCSPISGHRSVSWYQQTPGQGLQFLFEYFSETQRNKGNFPGRFSGRQFSNSRSEMNVSTLELGDSALYLCASSPSGTPYNEQFFGPGTRLTVL.

This chain uses TRBV7-2 with TRBJ1-6, with 7 bases aligning to TRBD1. This CDR3 is built from 16 residues. V was clipped by 5 bases and J by 9 bases; unmatched bases: 13. Looked up from germline, CDR1 is SGHTA and CDR2 is FQGNSA. CDR3 DNA sequence: TGTGCCAGCAGCGCGCGGACAGGTGGCGGTGGTTCACCCCTCCACTTT. As protein: CASSARTGGGGSPLHF.

J is TRBJ2-4 and V is TRBV19, with 9 bases lining up with TRBD1. Germline assignment: CDR1 LNHDA and CDR2 SQIVND (reference sequence). V gave up 7 bases and J gave up 5 bases; unmatched junction bases: 12. The CDR3 spans 16 residues. The CDR3 sequence is CASTMRGTGLENIQYF. The CDR3 DNA sequence: TGTGCCAGTACCATGAGGGGGACAGGGCTTGAAAACATTCAGTACTTC.

The chain uses TRBV6-4 and TRBJ1-2; TRBD1 matches at 10 bases. Germline values: CDR1 MRHNA, CDR2 SNTAGT. Trimming took 4 bases from V and 1 from J; bases not matched to a gene: 3. The CDR3 has 15 residues. The CDR3 DNA reads as TGTGCCAGCAGTGCCGGGACAGGGGTTAACTATGGCTACACCTTC. Translated, it gives CASSAGTGVNYGYTF.

This clone was detected only a few times. V is TRBV4-2 and J is TRBJ1-6; 11 bases match TRBD1. Losses at the gene ends were 0 bases for V and 6 bases for J; bases not matched to a gene: 1. The CDR3 runs to 16 residues. In germline, CDR1 is LGHNA, CDR2 YNFKEQ. The DNA for the CDR3 is TGTGCCAGCAGCCAAGAAGGGACAGGGGGTAATTCACCCCTCCACTTT. Its translation is CASSQEGTGGNSPLHF.

The chain recombines TRBV4-1 with TRBJ1-4; weak D call: TRBD1 (6 bases). The ends were cut back, 0 bases at V and 5 bases at J, with 13 bases in the middle. Germline V CDR1 and CDR2: MGHRA, YSYEKL. The CDR3 has 16 residues. The CDR3, as DNA: TGCGCCAGCAGCCAAGATGCAGGGGCGGGAAATGAAAAACTGTTTTTT. It specifies CASSQDAGAGNEKLFF.

The V and J genes are TRBV6-5 and TRBJ1-2; D is ambiguous. V dropped 7 bases and J dropped 5 bases, with 20 bases sitting between them. CDR3 length equals 15 residues. Germline lookup yields CDR1 MNHEY and CDR2 SVGAGI. Written as DNA, the CDR3 is TGTGCCAGCAAAGGGCCGGACCGTATCCTGTATGGCTACACCTTC. It codes for CASKGPDRILYGYTF.

J is TRBJ2-1 and V is TRBV12-5; D possibly corresponds to TRBD2 (6 bases). Per germline, CDR1 LGHNT and CDR2 FRNRAP. V shed 5 bases and J shed 4 bases, with 15 bases lying between them. This CDR3 contains 15 residues. CDR3 amino acids: CASGTSRDFYNEQFF. For the CDR3, the DNA is TGTGCTAGTGGTACCTCCCGGGACTTTTACAATGAGCAGTTCTTC.

The rearrangement links TRBV2 to TRBJ1-2; 10 nucleotides match TRBD1. The CDR3 is 16 residues long. J was trimmed by 5 bases and V by 7 bases; bases with no gene match: 13. Looked up from germline, CDR1 is SNHLY and CDR2 is FYNNEI. The CDR3 DNA reads TGTGCCAGCACCTCTTGGAGACAGGGGGCGTTATATGGCTACACCTTC. This gives the protein CASTSWRQGALYGYTF.

The chain recombines TRBV6-5 with TRBJ2-1; 10 bases are shared with TRBD2. CDR1 and CDR2 from the germline V gene are MNHEY and SVGAGI. The V segment lost 2 bases and the J segment 3 bases; nucleotides outside the gene matches: 4. The CDR3 covers 16 residues. DNA of the CDR3: TGTGCCAGCAGTTACCAACTAGCGGGAAGCTACAATGAGCAGTTCTTC. It specifies CASSYQLAGSYNEQFF.

This rearrangement joins TRBV7-9 to TRBJ1-3; D is unclear. This CDR3 contains 17 residues. V dropped 5 bases and J dropped 0 bases, with 17 bases sitting between them. CDR1 and CDR2 from the germline V gene are SEHNR and FQNEAQ (reference sequence). The CDR3 protein is CASSPRTRPVSGNTIYF. As DNA, the CDR3 is TGTGCCAGCAGCCCACGAACGCGCCCCGTCTCTGGAAACACCATATATTTT.

This clone was seen just once. The rearrangement links TRBV5-6 to TRBJ1-5; 7 bases are shared with TRBD1. Per germline, CDR1 SGHDT and CDR2 YYEEEE. The J segment lost 2 bases and the V segment lost 5 bases, leaving 7 bases of the junction unmatched. The CDR3 has 15 amino acids. This chain's CDR3 is CASRKQGIRNQPQHF. The DNA of the CDR3 is TGTGCCAGCAGGAAACAGGGGATACGCAATCAGCCCCAGCATTTT. Variable domain in full (rest from reference TRBV5-6 and TRBJ1-5): DAGVTQSPTHLIKTRGQQVTLRCSPKSGHDTVSWYQQALGQGPQFIFQYYEEEERQRGNFPDRFSGHQFPNYSSELNVNALLLGDSALYLCASRKQGIRNQPQHFGDGTRLSIL.